The 9 T cell receptor beta chains below come from one sample, sequenced in a study of beta chain features in type 1 diabetes. The isolated RNA, all of it, was reverse transcribed, so expressed TCRB transcripts were what got sequenced. TCRdb keeps only in-frame clones here, not all; method: immunoSEQ multiplex PCR. The profile shows 25,000 to 30,000 clones, 49% of them singletons. These receptors are not linked to any known antigen. Study-level points and caveats: Significant though moderate, a shortening of TCRB CDR3s appeared in all four CD4+ subsets of Type 1 diabetes patients.

Sequenced input: stem cell memory CD4+ T cells from blood. These receptors originate from a man aged 25 to 45 with type 1 diabetes.

Concerning this clone itself: The junction shows a germline mismatch at one end, possibly a read error. CDR3 in amino acids: CASSEFQQNGNF. DNA of the CDR3: TGTGCCAGCAGTGAGTTTCAGCAGAACGGGAACTTC. The rearrangement links TRBV2 to TRBJ2-7; possible D gene TRBD2, 5 bases. The V gene's germline CDR1 is SNHLY and CDR2 FYNNEI. The CDR3 is made up of 12 amino acids.

In its sample, this clone was seen once. This chain uses TRBV19 with TRBJ2-2; 7 nucleotides align to TRBD1. Trimming cost V 5 bases and J 5 bases; bases outside gene matches: 14. Germline loops: CDR1 LNHDA, CDR2 SQIVND (reference sequence). The CDR3 totals 17 residues. DNA of the CDR3: TGTGCCAGTAGTTTGCCCCCATGGGGACAGACAACCGGGGAGCTGTTTTTT. Encoded protein: CASSLPPWGQTTGELFF. The whole variable domain, filled in from reference TRBV19 and TRBJ2-2, reads DGGITQSPKYLFRKEGQNVTLSCEQNLNHDAMYWYRQDPGQGLRLIYYSQIVNDFQKGDIAEGYSVSREKKESFPLTVTSAQKNPTAFYLCASSLPPWGQTTGELFFGEGSRLTVL.

In the case of this clone: The same CDR3 is also encoded by other DNA sequences in this sample. J is TRBJ2-7 and V is TRBV18; a possible D gene is TRBD2 (6 bases). Germline values: CDR1 KGHSH, CDR2 LQKENI. This CDR3 contains 14 residues. The V gene lost 2 bases and the J gene lost 0 bases, with 8 bases spanning the gap. The DNA for the CDR3 is TGTGCCAGCTCACCATCCGGGAGCTCCTACGAGCAGTACTTC. Translation gives CASSPSGSSYEQYF.

As for this clone: One end of the junction does not line up with germline, which may come from a read error. CDR3 nucleotide sequence: TGTGCCAGCTGTTACCTATGGACTACCGGCGCCTACGAGCAGTACTTC. Translated: CASCYLWTTGAYEQYF. The chain is built from TRBV6-5 and TRBJ2-7; D may be TRBD2 (6 bases). The CDR3 sequence is 16 residues long. CDR1 and CDR2 (germline): MNHEY, SVGAGI.

This clone was detected only a few times. The chain carries TRBV5-1 and TRBJ2-7; 7 bases map to TRBD1. This CDR3 spans 15 amino acids. V trimming: 6 bases; J trimming: 6 bases; junction bases outside the gene matches: 15. Germline CDR1 is SGHRS and CDR2 is YFSETQ. The CDR3 protein is CASTSGPGQSTEQYF. CDR3 nucleotide sequence: TGCGCCAGCACCTCCGGCCCGGGACAGTCCACCGAGCAGTACTTC. The complete variable domain, with remaining parts taken from reference TRBV5-1 and TRBJ2-7, reads KAGVTQTPRYLIKTRGQQVTLSCSPISGHRSVSWYQQTPGQGLQFLFEYFSETQRNKGNFPGRFSGRQFSNSRSEMNVSTLELGDSALYLCASTSGPGQSTEQYFGPGTRLTVT.

J is TRBJ2-3 and V is TRBV5-5; 7 bases match TRBD1. The V segment lost 5 bases and the J segment 2 bases; nucleotides outside the gene matches: 8. The germline V gene encodes CDR1 SGHKS and CDR2 YYEKEE (reference sequence). CDR3 length: 15 amino acids. As DNA, the CDR3 is TGTGCCAGCAGGGTAACAGGGGTGCACACAGATACGCAGTATTTT. Protein product: CASRVTGVHTDTQYF.

In this sample, this clone turned up a few times. The chain uses TRBV7-9 and TRBJ1-1, with 8 bases that match TRBD1. CDR1 is SEHNR, CDR2 FQNEAQ, per germline (reference sequence). V gave up 7 bases and J gave up 5 bases; unmatched junction bases: 3. The CDR3 has 12 residues. The CDR3 coding sequence is TGTGCCAGCAAACAGGGGGGGACTGAAGCTTTCTTT. This codes for CASKQGGTEAFF.

The chain carries TRBV19 and TRBJ2-1; 7 nucleotides agree with TRBD1. Looked up from germline, CDR1 is LNHDA and CDR2 is SQIVND (reference sequence). V trimming: 4 bases; J trimming: 7 bases; junction bases outside the gene matches: 7. The CDR3 extends over 14 amino acids. The CDR3: CASSSTVRGNEQFF. In nucleotides, the CDR3 is TGTGCCAGTAGTAGTACCGTCAGGGGGAATGAGCAGTTCTTC.

V and J are TRBV5-1 and TRBJ2-3, with 8 bases fitting TRBD2. Germline V gene data show CDR1 as SGHRS and CDR2 as YFSETQ. The length of the CDR3 is 14 residues. The V segment lost 4 bases and the J segment 2 bases; nucleotides outside the gene matches: 3. CDR3 DNA: TGCGCCAGCAGCCGTAGCGGGGCCACAGATACGCAGTATTTT. Protein product: CASSRSGATDTQYF.